The clone carrying this T cell receptor (beta chain) was seen at least ten times. Using its own MiXCR run on the 5' RACE reads, TCRdb lists one record per CDR3 protein. Among over 55,000 distinct CDR3 sequences listed, roughly 7.7% were seen once. The sample originates from a study of early T cells in non-severe SARS-CoV-2 infection. CDR3 length: 16 residues. The ends lost 5 bases at V and 4 bases at J; junction bases unmatched: 13. Germline V CDR1 and CDR2: MNHEY, SMNVEV (reference sequence). The TCR was taken from an adult who was a healthcare worker with PCR-confirmed SARS-CoV-2 infection or an uninfected control (not recorded which). The V and J genes are TRBV27 and TRBJ1-2; TRBD1 matches 7 bases. Sequenced: whole blood. This CDR3 reads CASSPAPWTGPYGYTF. The CDR3 DNA sequence: TGTGCCAGCAGTCCTGCCCCCTGGACAGGACCCTATGGCTACACCTTC.